This TCR beta chain was found in a study of blood T cell repertoires in COVID-19. Study-wide background: Italy, Spain and the United States were the sources of the convalescent and acute COVID-19 samples.

Assay: immunoSEQ multiplex PCR; the TCRdb copy retains only in-frame clones and omits some. This table holds about 670,000 clones, around 89% found once. The CDR3 length is 11 residues. V lost 1 base, J lost 4 bases, and 4 bases lay in between. Looked up from germline, CDR1 is DFQATT and CDR2 is SNEGSKA (reference sequence). V usage is TRBV20-1 and J usage is TRBJ1-1; D gene ambiguous. This sequence was found in a woman aged 18-30 years with acute or convalescent COVID-19. The specimen was peripheral blood. CDR3 amino acids: CSARVRTEAFF. CDR3 nucleotide sequence: TGCAGTGCTAGAGTGCGCACTGAAGCTTTCTTT.